Below are 30 T cell receptor beta chains sequenced from a single sample in a study of blood T cell repertoires in COVID-19 (dated by TCRdb to the early 2020s). Library preparation used the immunoSEQ multiplex PCR assay. TCRdb mirrors the immuneACCESS table, restricted to in-frame sequences. Some clones are absent from its copies; in checked studies, under half trace to an unresolved V gene, and the reason for the others is unknown. For this sample the table gives around 300,000 clones, of which approximately 85% were detected only once. The ten largest make up around 1% of the sample. The sample consisted of PBMCs or T cells enriched from blood (not recorded which). These receptor sequences come from a woman in her 30s who had recovered from COVID-19.

The chain recombines TRBV18 with TRBJ1-2; D might be TRBD1 (5 bases). The germline CDR1 and CDR2 sequences are KGHSH and LQKENI. Trimming took 6 bases from V and 6 from J, leaving 14 bases between them. This CDR3 spans 13 amino acids. The CDR3 loop reads CASSPGREDGYTF. The DNA for the CDR3 is TGTGCCAGCTCCCCAGGGAGGGAGGATGGCTACACCTTC.

This clone has only one observation. The chain links TRBV27 to TRBJ1-2, with D possibly TRBD1 on 5 matching bases. The CDR3 has 14 residues. Between the trimmed V and J ends, which lost 5 bases and 7 bases, there was a span of 17 bases. Germline values: CDR1 MNHEY, CDR2 SMNVEV (reference sequence). CDR3 loop: CASSQGRLTGGYTF. DNA for the CDR3: TGTGCCAGCAGTCAGGGAAGGTTGACCGGTGGCTACACCTTC.

This chain joins TRBV18 and TRBJ1-1; 7 nucleotides align to TRBD1. V was pared by 3 bases and J by 2 bases, with 12 bases of the junction left unmatched. The length of the CDR3 is 17 residues. Germline V CDR1 and CDR2: KGHSH, LQKENI. The CDR3, as DNA: TGTGCCAGCTCACCGAACAGGGGATTGAGGAAAAACACTGAAGCTTTCTTT. This codes for CASSPNRGLRKNTEAFF.

The genes are TRBV5-4 and TRBJ2-5; D possibly corresponds to TRBD1 (6 bases). Trimming left V 4 bases short and J 4 bases short, with 23 bases between. CDR1 SGHNT and CDR2 YYREEE come from the germline V gene (reference sequence). The CDR3 totals 17 residues. The CDR3 DNA reads TGTGCCAGCAGCCAGCCCTTCAAGGGGGAAGAGGGAGAGACCCAGTACTTC. Protein product: CASSQPFKGEEGETQYF.

V usage is TRBV30 and J usage is TRBJ1-6; D possibly corresponds to TRBD1 (5 bases). Germline CDR1 reads GTSNPN; CDR2 reads SVGIG (reference sequence). The CDR3 sequence is 13 residues long. Trimming took 4 bases from V and 10 from J, leaving 14 bases between them. CDR3 region: CAWTGNQNSPLHF. CDR3 bases: TGTGCCTGGACAGGGAATCAAAACTCACCCCTCCACTTT.

This clone was detected once. One end of the junction fails to match germline, which may point to a read error. V is TRBV7-6 and J is TRBJ2-7, with 12 bases lining up with TRBD2. The CDR3 sequence is 17 residues long. Germline V gene lookup returns CDR1 SGHVS and CDR2 FNYEAQ. The CDR3 DNA follows: TGTGCCAGCAGCCTAGCTAGCGGGAGGGCCCTTTCCTACGAGCAGTACTTC. As protein: CASSLASGRALSYEQYF.

The CDR3, as DNA: TGTGCCAGCAGCCACCAAGAGGGCTGGGAGTCTGGAAACACCATATATTTT. Encoded protein: CASSHQEGWESGNTIYF. The J gene is TRBJ1-3, the V gene TRBV3-1 (or the pseudogene TRBV3-2); no firm D call. CDR3 length: 17 residues. Between the trimmed V and J ends, which lost 3 bases and 1 base, there was a span of 16 bases. The germline V gene has CDR1 LGHDT and CDR2 YNNKEL (reference sequence).

This clone was observed a few times. The V gene is TRBV6-2 or TRBV6-3, the J gene TRBJ1-5, with 7 positions matching TRBD1. The CDR3 runs to 16 residues. Germline lookup yields CDR1 MNHEY and CDR2 SVGEGT. J lost 9 bases, V lost 1 base, and 12 bases had no gene match. CDR3 nucleotide sequence: TGTGCCAGCAGTTACTTCGACTGGACAGGCTCGCGGCCCCAGCATTTT. Translated, it gives CASSYFDWTGSRPQHF.

V is TRBV18 and J is TRBJ2-3; TRBD2 agrees at 11 bases. CDR1 KGHSH and CDR2 LQKENI come from the germline V gene. The V gene end was trimmed by 3 bases and the J gene end by 1 base; junction bases not matched to a gene: 3. The CDR3 runs to 16 residues. The CDR3 nucleotides are TGTGCCAGCTCACCGACTAGCGGGGTAGGCACAGATACGCAGTATTTT. It codes for CASSPTSGVGTDTQYF.

The V gene is TRBV12-3 or TRBV12-4, the J gene TRBJ1-5; 7 nucleotides agree with TRBD1. V shed 6 bases, J shed 5 bases, and the junction held 4 bases outside the gene matches. The CDR3 is 13 amino acids. As DNA, the CDR3 is TGTGCCAGCAGATACACAGGGGATCAGCCCCAGCATTTT. Its protein product is CASRYTGDQPQHF.

V usage is TRBV6-4 and J usage is TRBJ1-1; TRBD1 matches 7 bases. The germline V gene has CDR1 MRHNA and CDR2 SNTAGT. The CDR3 runs to 13 residues. The ends lost 8 bases at V and 0 bases at J; junction bases unmatched: 3. The CDR3 loop is CASRGQMNTEAFF. As DNA, the CDR3 is TGTGCCAGCCGGGGACAGATGAACACTGAAGCTTTCTTT.

The V and J genes are TRBV7-8 and TRBJ2-1, with D possibly TRBD2 on 7 matching bases. This CDR3 contains 18 residues. CDR1 and CDR2 (germline): SGHVS, FQNEAQ. Trimming stripped 1 base from V and 0 bases from J, with 16 bases between. CDR3 loop: CASSLGGARGSSYNEQFF. The CDR3 DNA reads TGTGCCAGCAGCTTAGGGGGGGCCCGCGGGAGCTCCTACAATGAGCAGTTCTTC.

This CDR3 is CATRGPGANVLTF. CDR3 coding DNA: TGTGCTACCAGGGGGCCTGGGGCCAACGTCCTGACTTTC. The chain carries TRBV9 and TRBJ2-6; 8 nucleotides line up with TRBD1. Germline V gene lookup returns CDR1 SGDLS and CDR2 YYNGEE. This CDR3 region has 13 residues.

As concerns this clone: Its ends do not fully match the called genes, so a read error is possible. The V call is TRBV7-7, the J call TRBJ2-1; 11 nucleotides match TRBD2. CDR1 is SSHAT, CDR2 FNYEAQ, per germline (reference sequence). This CDR3 region has 15 residues. The CDR3 loop is CASSLLAGDNNEQFF. The CDR3 DNA reads TGTGCTAGCAGCCTACTAGCGGGAGATAACAATGAGCAGTTCTTC.

The rearrangement links TRBV10-3 to TRBJ1-2; a weak D match, TRBD1 (6 bases). This CDR3 has 16 residues. Per the germline V gene, CDR1 is ENHRY and CDR2 is SYGVKD. V was cut by 10 bases and J by 3 bases, with 24 bases left in between. CDR3 sequence reads: CATTSPTGSLHYGYTF. As DNA, the CDR3 is TGTGCCACCACTAGTCCAACAGGGTCGCTTCACTATGGCTACACCTTC.

V and J are TRBV7-8 and TRBJ1-2, with 11 bases aligning to TRBD1. The CDR3 is 15 residues long. CDR1 is SGHVS and CDR2 is FQNEAQ in the germline V gene. V was pared by 1 base and J by 8 bases, with 6 bases of the junction left unmatched. The CDR3 spells CASSLDGQGARGYTF. The CDR3 coding sequence is TGTGCCAGCAGCTTAGATGGACAGGGGGCGAGGGGCTACACCTTC.

The genes are TRBV4-1 and TRBJ1-2; D gene ambiguous. Trimming pared 6 bases from V and 9 bases from J, leaving 17 bases between. Germline V gene sequence: CDR1 MGHRA, CDR2 YSYEKL. CDR3 length: 13 residues. CDR3 in amino acids: CASSLTVSLSYTF. In DNA form, the CDR3 reads TGCGCCAGCAGTCTAACAGTTTCTCTTAGCTACACCTTC.

The rearrangement joins TRBV4-1 to TRBJ2-3; 13 bases map to TRBD2. V gave up 4 bases and J gave up 2 bases; unmatched junction bases: 9. Germline CDR1 reads MGHRA; CDR2 reads YSYEKL. The CDR3 runs 18 residues. CDR3 residues: CASSRDTSGGGITDTQYF. The CDR3 DNA reads as TGCGCCAGCAGCCGTGACACTAGCGGGGGGGGAATCACAGATACGCAGTATTTT.

This clone showed up just a few times. The rearrangement links TRBV19 to TRBJ1-1; possibly TRBD1 for D (5 bases). In germline, CDR1 is LNHDA, CDR2 SQIVND (reference sequence). The CDR3 length is 11 residues. V lost 3 bases and J lost 13, with 12 bases in between. CDR3 region: CASSIGRGSFF. CDR3 DNA sequence: TGTGCCAGTAGTATCGGTAGGGGAAGTTTCTTT. Full variable domain (remainder filled in from reference TRBV19 and TRBJ1-1): DGGITQSPKYLFRKEGQNVTLSCEQNLNHDAMYWYRQDPGQGLRLIYYSQIVNDFQKGDIAEGYSVSREKKESFPLTVTSAQKNPTAFYLCASSIGRGSFFGQGTRLTVV.

V is TRBV6-8 and J is TRBJ1-1; no clear D. This CDR3 is built from 16 residues. Per the germline V gene, CDR1 is MNHGY and CDR2 is SAAAGT. Trimming took 5 bases from V and 1 from J, leaving 17 bases between them. CDR3 nucleotides: TGTGCCAGCAGTACCCGACGGCTACTACGGAACACTGAAGCTTTCTTT. Amino acid sequence: CASSTRRLLRNTEAFF.

This chain joins TRBV28 and TRBJ1-1; no reliable D call. V lost 5 bases to trimming and J lost 0 bases, with 16 bases between them. Germline loops: CDR1 MDHEN, CDR2 SYDVKM. The CDR3 length is 16 residues. The CDR3 DNA reads TGTGCCAGCAGTACTCTGGTTGACACCATGAACACTGAAGCTTTCTTT. Its translation is CASSTLVDTMNTEAFF.

The V call is TRBV28, the J call TRBJ1-2; D unresolved. The CDR3 sequence is 11 residues long. Germline assignment: CDR1 MDHEN and CDR2 SYDVKM. The ends were cut back, 4 bases at V and 11 bases at J, with 11 bases in the middle. DNA of the CDR3: TGTGCCAGCAGTTATAAGCGTGGATACACCTTC. Translation gives CASSYKRGYTF.

The V and J genes are TRBV2 and TRBJ2-2, with D possibly being TRBD2 (5 bases). V was cut by 0 bases and J by 4 bases, with 12 bases left in between. The CDR3 sequence is 16 residues long. Germline V gene lookup returns CDR1 SNHLY and CDR2 FYNNEI. Here the CDR3 reads CASSEAWGEGTGELFF. The CDR3 DNA sequence: TGTGCCAGCAGTGAAGCGTGGGGTGAGGGCACCGGGGAGCTGTTTTTT.

The V and J genes are TRBV19 and TRBJ1-1; D perhaps matches TRBD1 (5 bases). The CDR3 spans 15 residues. Germline V gene sequence: CDR1 LNHDA, CDR2 SQIVND (reference sequence). The V and J ends lost 4 bases and 2 bases respectively, with 14 bases between them. CDR3 protein: CASSSRGVGNTEAFF. The CDR3 DNA reads TGTGCCAGTAGTAGCCGGGGGGTAGGCAACACTGAAGCTTTCTTT.

This rearrangement joins TRBV5-1 to TRBJ1-1; 11 bases align to TRBD1. Per germline, CDR1 SGHRS and CDR2 YFSETQ. The CDR3 has 19 residues. J gave up 0 bases and V 2 bases, and 12 bases lay outside the gene matches. The CDR3: CASSFPLGTGGKVNTEAFF. CDR3 DNA: TGCGCCAGCAGCTTCCCCCTTGGGACAGGGGGTAAGGTGAACACTGAAGCTTTCTTT.

The chain carries TRBV28 and TRBJ2-7, with 9 bases that match TRBD2. V trimming: 5 bases; J trimming: 4 bases; junction bases outside the gene matches: 9. Germline V gives CDR1 MDHEN, CDR2 SYDVKM. This CDR3 region has 15 residues. CDR3: CASSLSGSGSYEQYF. CDR3 DNA: TGTGCCAGCAGTCTTAGCGGGAGTGGAAGTTACGAGCAGTACTTC.

This clone was seen once. This chain links TRBV13 with TRBJ2-5; D remains unclear. The assigned J gene may be wrong: the sequence end matches TRBJ2-7 better. This CDR3 spans 13 amino acids. Germline CDR1 is PRHDT and CDR2 is FYEKMQ (reference sequence). This chain's CDR3 is CASRFNGAYEQYF. In nucleotides, the CDR3 is TGTGCCAGCAGGTTCAACGGTGCCTACGAGCAGTACTTC.

The rearrangement uses TRBV19 and TRBJ1-6; D call uncertain. There are 16 residues in the CDR3. Trimming took 5 bases from V and 7 from J, leaving 18 bases between them. Per the germline V gene, CDR1 is LNHDA and CDR2 is SQIVND (reference sequence). CDR3 sequence: CASSELGSGGNSPLHF. The CDR3 DNA is TGTGCCAGTAGTGAATTGGGGTCAGGAGGAAATTCACCCCTCCACTTT.

The chain couples TRBV29-1 to TRBJ2-7; 10 positions agree with TRBD1. The CDR3 length is 14 residues. CDR1 SQVTM and CDR2 ANQGSEA come from the germline V gene. V was clipped by 4 bases and J by 3 bases; unmatched bases: 6. CDR3 in amino acids: CSVVAGQGLYEQYF. The CDR3, as DNA: TGCAGCGTTGTGGCGGGACAGGGGCTCTACGAGCAGTACTTC.

V usage is TRBV27 and J usage is TRBJ2-3; 12 nucleotides align to TRBD2. The CDR3 has 15 residues. With 5 bases clipped from V and 5 bases from J, the junction kept 5 bases outside the gene matches. Germline V gene data show CDR1 as MNHEY and CDR2 as SMNVEV (reference sequence). CDR3 in amino acids: CASSLRLAGVDTQYF. The CDR3 DNA reads as TGTGCCAGCAGTCTCCGACTAGCGGGAGTAGATACGCAGTATTTT.